The 13 T cell receptor beta chains in this list originate from one sample, sequenced in a study of regulatory T cells. Points from the study as a whole: In CD3G-deficient patients, conventional CD4+ T cells were enriched for hydrophobic CDR3 residues at positions 6 and 7.

The primer mix had 52 TRBV and 13 TRBJ primers. Here immunoSEQ multiplex PCR was the method, and the copy in TCRdb shows in-frame clones only, minus some. The repertoire has approximately 40,000 clones, over 75% of them found once; the top ten carry about 2.4%. No antigens are known for them. Source material: conventional CD4+ T cells sorted from blood. All receptors derive from a young adult with CD3G deficiency.

This clone was detected only once. The rearrangement uses TRBV30 and TRBJ2-7; D may be TRBD2 (5 bases). The CDR3 spans 12 residues. The V end lost 2 bases, the J end lost 6 bases, and 11 bases lay between the germline ends. In germline, CDR1 is GTSNPN, CDR2 SVGIG (reference sequence). Here the CDR3 reads CAWSQRVGEQYF. CDR3 DNA: TGTGCCTGGAGTCAGAGGGTAGGCGAGCAGTACTTC.

This chain links TRBV27 with TRBJ2-2; 7 bases fit TRBD1. The CDR3 loop spans 17 amino acids. Germline V gene lookup returns CDR1 MNHEY and CDR2 SMNVEV (reference sequence). J was trimmed by 6 bases and V by 5 bases; bases with no gene match: 15. The CDR3 coding sequence is TGTGCCAGCAGTCGATTCGGAAGGGGGCGCAGGGCCGGGGAGCTGTTTTTT. Translated, it gives CASSRFGRGRRAGELFF.

The chain combines TRBV6-1 with TRBJ1-3; 8 bases agree with TRBD1. The CDR3 has 15 amino acids. Germline V gene sequence: CDR1 MNHNS, CDR2 SASEGT. After removal of 5 bases from V and 2 bases from J, the junction contained 5 bases not matched to a gene. DNA for the CDR3: TGTGCCAGCAGTCCGACAGGGGTGGCTGGAAACACCATATATTTT. This gives the protein CASSPTGVAGNTIYF.

The rearrangement joins TRBV28 to TRBJ2-1; D is unclear. With 6 bases removed from V and 3 bases from J, the gap between germline ends came to 12 bases. Germline CDR1 and CDR2: MDHEN and SYDVKM. The CDR3 is 14 residues long. This CDR3 is CASSASSGYNEQFF. The CDR3 coding sequence is TGTGCCAGCAGCGCCTCCTCCGGCTACAATGAGCAGTTCTTC.

This sequence joins TRBV20-1 and TRBJ2-3; D is unclear. CDR3 length: 11 residues. Trimming shortened V by 5 bases and J by 5 bases, and 8 bases separated the two germline ends. CDR1 and CDR2 from the germline V gene are DFQATT and SNEGSKA (reference sequence). This CDR3 is CSAAFGDTQYF. CDR3 bases: TGCAGTGCTGCCTTCGGAGATACGCAGTATTTT.

This sequence joins TRBV19 and TRBJ2-5; D gene uncertain. Between the trimmed V and J ends, which lost 3 bases and 4 bases, there was a span of 9 bases. Looked up from germline, CDR1 is LNHDA and CDR2 is SQIVND (reference sequence). This CDR3 region has 13 residues. The CDR3 DNA sequence: TGTGCCAGTAGTATTACCCCCCGAGAGACCCAGTACTTC. Translated: CASSITPRETQYF. The full variable domain, its missing parts supplied by reference TRBV19 and TRBJ2-5, is DGGITQSPKYLFRKEGQNVTLSCEQNLNHDAMYWYRQDPGQGLRLIYYSQIVNDFQKGDIAEGYSVSREKKESFPLTVTSAQKNPTAFYLCASSITPRETQYFGPGTRLLVL.

The chain has TRBV19 and TRBJ1-5; maybe TRBD1 (6 bases). The V gene's germline CDR1 is LNHDA and CDR2 SQIVND (reference sequence). V was clipped by 6 bases and J by 5 bases, with 11 bases between them. The CDR3 has 13 residues. This chain's CDR3 is CASSGGADQPQHF. The CDR3 DNA reads TGTGCCAGTAGCGGGGGCGCGGATCAGCCCCAGCATTTT.

This clone was counted between two and nine times. This sequence joins TRBV6-6 and TRBJ1-6; D is undetermined. The CDR3 has 14 residues. Trimming took 0 bases from V and 11 from J, leaving 11 bases between them. Germline-derived CDR1 and CDR2 are MNHNY and SVGAGI (reference sequence). The CDR3 spells CASSYSMRDTPLHF. The CDR3 DNA reads TGTGCCAGCAGTTACTCGATGAGGGATACACCCCTCCACTTT.

The rearrangement joins TRBV10-3 to TRBJ2-1; D ambiguous. The V end was cut by 7 bases, the J end by 5 bases, with 12 bases between. The CDR3 spans 13 residues. Germline CDR1 reads ENHRY; CDR2 reads SYGVKD. Here the CDR3 reads CAIKKDGNNEQFF. DNA of the CDR3: TGTGCCATCAAGAAGGACGGTAACAATGAGCAGTTCTTC.

J is TRBJ2-7 and V is TRBV28, with D possibly being TRBD1 (5 bases). CDR1 and CDR2 (germline): MDHEN, SYDVKM. V lost 8 bases and J lost 0, with 17 bases in between. The CDR3 contains 15 residues. The DNA of the CDR3 is TGTGCCAGCTCAAGTGGGGCAGCCCCCTCCTACGAGCAGTACTTC. As protein: CASSSGAAPSYEQYF.

This rearrangement joins TRBV6-5 to TRBJ1-4; 7 bases align to TRBD1. This CDR3 spans 16 amino acids. The trim removed 4 bases at V and 2 bases at J, leaving 7 bases unmatched. Germline CDR1 reads MNHEY; CDR2 reads SVGAGI. This CDR3 reads CASSFAGGRTNEKLFF. The DNA of the CDR3 is TGTGCCAGCAGTTTTGCAGGGGGACGGACTAATGAAAAACTGTTTTTT.

The chain uses TRBV6-6 and TRBJ1-2, with 8 bases fitting TRBD1. The CDR3 sequence is 13 residues long. CDR1 and CDR2 (germline): MNHNY, SVGAGI (reference sequence). V shed 5 bases and J 8 bases; nucleotides not matched to a gene: 7. DNA of the CDR3: TGTGCCAGCAGTGGACAGGGAGGTCAAGGCTACACCTTC. Translated: CASSGQGGQGYTF.

The rearrangement uses TRBV18 and TRBJ1-1; D ambiguous. CDR1 KGHSH and CDR2 LQKENI come from the germline V gene. V shed 3 bases and J shed 7 bases, with 12 bases lying between them. This CDR3 spans 13 amino acids. CDR3 sequence reads: CASSPSRTVEAFF. The CDR3 bases are TGTGCCAGCTCACCTTCCCGGACGGTTGAAGCTTTCTTT.